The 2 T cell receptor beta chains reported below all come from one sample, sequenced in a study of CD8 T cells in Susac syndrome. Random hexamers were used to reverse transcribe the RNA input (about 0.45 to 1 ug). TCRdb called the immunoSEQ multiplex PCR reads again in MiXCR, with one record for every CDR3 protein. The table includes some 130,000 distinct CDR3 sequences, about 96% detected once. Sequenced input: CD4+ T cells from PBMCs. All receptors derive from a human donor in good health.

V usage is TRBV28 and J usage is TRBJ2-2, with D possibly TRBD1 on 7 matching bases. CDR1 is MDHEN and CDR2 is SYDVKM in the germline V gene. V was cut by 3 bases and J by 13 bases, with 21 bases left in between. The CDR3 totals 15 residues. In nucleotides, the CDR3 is TGTGCCAGCAGTTTCATCAAAACAGGGGAGGTTAGGCTGTTTTTT. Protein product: CASSFIKTGEVRLFF.

The CDR3 protein is CASSQDWGAATGNQPQHF. In nucleotides, the CDR3 is TGCGCCAGCAGCCAAGATTGGGGGGCCGCGACGGGCAATCAGCCCCAGCATTTT. The chain has TRBV4-1 and TRBJ1-5; D may be TRBD1 (6 bases). Trimming removed 0 bases at V and 2 bases at J, with 17 bases between. The CDR3 consists of 18 residues. Germline CDR1 MGHRA, CDR2 YSYEKL.